This note documents a single TCR beta chain sequence. Enrolled through a virtual design, the participants were between roughly 18 and 95 years of age and came from 24 US areas. Cohort allocation depended upon clinical history that participants reported. Generated by immunoSEQ multiplex PCR, the TCRdb table keeps only in-frame clones and is missing some. This sample has 300,000 to 500,000 clones; 88% occur once, and the top ten carry 2% to 2.5%. The germline gives CDR1 SGHAT, CDR2 FQNNGV. The CDR3 is 16 amino acids. The V gene lost 5 bases and the J gene lost 0 bases, with 14 bases spanning the gap. This specimen belongs to a study of blood T cell repertoires in COVID-19. Study-level background: Nucleic acid was either cDNA or gDNA, and it came from T cells, B-cell-depleted T cells, or PBMCs.

The chain links TRBV11-2 to TRBJ1-3; D is undetermined. This sequence was found in a woman aged 40 to 50 with acute COVID-19. Material for sequencing was PBMCs or T cells enriched from blood (not recorded which). The CDR3 sequence: CASSKSIQNSGNTIYF. As DNA, the CDR3 is TGTGCCAGCAGCAAGTCGATTCAGAACTCTGGAAACACCATATATTTT.